This TCR beta chain was captured by sequencing in a study of monozygotic twins with inflammatory bowel disease. Investigators made cDNA in eight separate reactions per sample. Template switching added UMIs carrying a 6-nucleotide sample barcode. Reanalyzing the 5' RACE reads, TCRdb keeps one entry per CDR3 protein, without DNA. Found here are approximately 160,000 distinct CDR3 sequences; the top ten clones hold around 7.2%. This CDR3 spans 13 amino acids. Germline loops: CDR1 KGHSH, CDR2 LQKENI. The template was total RNA from whole blood, with no T cell sorting. As regards this clonotype: Its cognate antigen is unknown.

Overall study results and limits: Support was lacking for any single strong IBD-associated signal or clonotype.

The chain is built from TRBV18 and TRBJ1-1. The sequence derives from a human donor with ulcerative colitis or Crohn's disease, or a healthy co-twin of an affected twin (not recorded which). The specimen was blood. The chain's CDR3 is CASSYTEGTEAFF. The complete variable domain, with remaining parts taken from reference TRBV18 and TRBJ1-1, reads NAGVMQNPRHLVRRRGQEARLRCSPMKGHSHVYWYRQLPEEGLKFMVYLQKENIIDESGMPKERFSAEFPKEGPSILRIQQVVRGDSAAYFCASSYTEGTEAFFGQGTRLTVV.